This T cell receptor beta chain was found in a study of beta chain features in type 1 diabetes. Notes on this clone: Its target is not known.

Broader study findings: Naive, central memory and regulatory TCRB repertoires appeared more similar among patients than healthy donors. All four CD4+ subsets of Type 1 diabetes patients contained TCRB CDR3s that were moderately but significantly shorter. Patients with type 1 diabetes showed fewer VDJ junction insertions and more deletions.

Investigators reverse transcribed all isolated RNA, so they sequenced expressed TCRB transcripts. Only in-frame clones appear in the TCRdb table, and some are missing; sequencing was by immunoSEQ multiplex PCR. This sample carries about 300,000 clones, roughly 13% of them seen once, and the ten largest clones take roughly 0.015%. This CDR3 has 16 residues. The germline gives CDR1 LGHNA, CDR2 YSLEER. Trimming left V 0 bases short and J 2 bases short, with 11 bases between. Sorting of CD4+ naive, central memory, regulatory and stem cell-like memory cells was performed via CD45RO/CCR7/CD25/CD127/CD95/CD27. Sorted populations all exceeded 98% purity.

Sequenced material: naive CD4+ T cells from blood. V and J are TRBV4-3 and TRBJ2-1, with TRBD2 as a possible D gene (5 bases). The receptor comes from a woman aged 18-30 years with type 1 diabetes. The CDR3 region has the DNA TGCGCCAGCAGCCAAGATGCGGGTTATACCTACAATGAGCAGTTCTTC. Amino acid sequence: CASSQDAGYTYNEQFF.